This T cell receptor beta chain derives from a study of spatial heterogeneity in lung cancer. As for the study in general: Beta-chain sequences were consistently detected more often than alpha-chain sequences. For the average unique TCR and UMI combination, more than 9.5 occurrences appeared in raw reads.

The V end lost 5 bases, the J end lost 6 bases, and 16 bases lay between the germline ends. This CDR3 has 15 amino acids. Germline loops: CDR1 MNHEY, CDR2 SMNVEV (reference sequence). This clonotype is termed medium-sized (0.01 to 0.1%). Sample time point: sample taken at primary tumor resection. Donation came from approximately 69 patients with untreated early-stage non-small cell lung cancer. Unsorted whole RNA of tumor, nontumor lung or frozen PBMC was sequenced. TCRdb passed the 5' RACE reads through MiXCR, listing each CDR3 protein once. In the table there are approximately 3,500 distinct CDR3 sequences, about 3% of which are singletons.

The sequencing used normal lung tissue next to the tumor, collected at surgery. The TCR sequence derives from a female donor with early-stage non-small cell lung cancer. J is TRBJ1-4 and V is TRBV27; no firm D call. The CDR3 nucleotides are TGTGCCAGCAGTCCCCGTAGTACGGGCTATGAAAAACTGTTTTTT. Translated, it gives CASSPRSTGYEKLFF.